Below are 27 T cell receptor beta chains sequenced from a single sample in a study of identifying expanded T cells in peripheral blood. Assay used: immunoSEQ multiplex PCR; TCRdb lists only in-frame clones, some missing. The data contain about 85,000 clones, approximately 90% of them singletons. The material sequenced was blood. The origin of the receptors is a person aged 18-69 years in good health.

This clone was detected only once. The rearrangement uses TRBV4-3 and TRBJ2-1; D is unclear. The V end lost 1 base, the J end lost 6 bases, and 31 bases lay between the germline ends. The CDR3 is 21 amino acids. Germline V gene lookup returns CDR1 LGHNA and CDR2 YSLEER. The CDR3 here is CASSQVWFRLEPWATANEQFF. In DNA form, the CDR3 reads TGCGCCAGCAGCCAAGTGTGGTTTAGGCTGGAGCCTTGGGCGACCGCCAATGAGCAGTTCTTC.

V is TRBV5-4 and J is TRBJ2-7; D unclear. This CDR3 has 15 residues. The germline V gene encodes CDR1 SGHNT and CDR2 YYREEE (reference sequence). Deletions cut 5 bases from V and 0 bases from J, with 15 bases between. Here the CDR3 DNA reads TGTGCCAGCAGACCCACAGAGACCAGCTCCTACGAGCAGTACTTC. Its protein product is CASRPTETSSYEQYF.

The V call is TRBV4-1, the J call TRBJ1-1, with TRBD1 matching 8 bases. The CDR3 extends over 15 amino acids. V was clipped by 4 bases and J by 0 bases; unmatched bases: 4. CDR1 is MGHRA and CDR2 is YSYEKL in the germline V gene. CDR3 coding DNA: TGCGCCAGCAGCCCCCGACAGGGGCTGAACACTGAAGCTTTCTTT. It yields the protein CASSPRQGLNTEAFF.

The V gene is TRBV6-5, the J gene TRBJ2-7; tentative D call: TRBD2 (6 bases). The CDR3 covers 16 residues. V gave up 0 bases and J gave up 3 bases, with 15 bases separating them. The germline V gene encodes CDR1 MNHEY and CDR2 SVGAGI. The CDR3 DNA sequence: TGTGCCAGCAGTTACTCCTTGGGACTTGCCGTCTACGAGCAGTACTTC. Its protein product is CASSYSLGLAVYEQYF.

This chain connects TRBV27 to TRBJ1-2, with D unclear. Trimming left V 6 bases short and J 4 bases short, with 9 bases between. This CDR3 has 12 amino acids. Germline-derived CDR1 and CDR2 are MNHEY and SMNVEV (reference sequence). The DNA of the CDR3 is TGTGCCAGCAGCGTCGCGGGCTATGGCTACACCTTC. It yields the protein CASSVAGYGYTF.

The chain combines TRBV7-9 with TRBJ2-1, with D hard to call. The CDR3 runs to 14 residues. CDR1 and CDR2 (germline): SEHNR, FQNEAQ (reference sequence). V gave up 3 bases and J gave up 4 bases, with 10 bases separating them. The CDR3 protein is CASSFKGQYNEQFF. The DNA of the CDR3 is TGTGCCAGCAGCTTTAAGGGCCAATACAATGAGCAGTTCTTC.

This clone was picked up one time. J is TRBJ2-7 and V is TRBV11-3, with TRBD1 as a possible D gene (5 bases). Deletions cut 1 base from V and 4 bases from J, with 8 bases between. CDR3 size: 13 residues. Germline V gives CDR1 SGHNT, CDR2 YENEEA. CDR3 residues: CASSLGGRYEQYF. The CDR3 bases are TGTGCCAGCAGCTTAGGGGGCAGGTACGAGCAGTACTTC.

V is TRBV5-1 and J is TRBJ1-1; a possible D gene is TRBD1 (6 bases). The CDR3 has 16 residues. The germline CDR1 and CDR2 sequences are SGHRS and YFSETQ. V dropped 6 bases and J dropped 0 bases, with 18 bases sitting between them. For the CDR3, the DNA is TGCGCCAGCACCCCGACACCAGGGGCACTGAACACTGAAGCTTTCTTT. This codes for CASTPTPGALNTEAFF.

CDR3 sequence (DNA): TGTGCCAGCAGCCTCAGCGGGGGGGCCTCCTACAATGAGCAGTTCTTC. Translated: CASSLSGGASYNEQFF. The gene calls are TRBV7-2 and TRBJ2-1; 10 bases are a match to TRBD2. After removal of 5 bases from V and 0 bases from J, the junction contained 4 bases not matched to a gene. From germline, CDR1 is SGHTA and CDR2 FQGNSA. This CDR3 contains 16 residues.

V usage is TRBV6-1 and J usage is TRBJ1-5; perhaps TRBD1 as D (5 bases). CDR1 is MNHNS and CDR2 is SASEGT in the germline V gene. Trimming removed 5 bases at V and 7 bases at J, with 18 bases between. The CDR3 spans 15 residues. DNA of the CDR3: TGTGCCAGCAGTACAGACCCGACCGGGGGGCAGCCCCAGCATTTT. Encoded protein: CASSTDPTGGQPQHF.

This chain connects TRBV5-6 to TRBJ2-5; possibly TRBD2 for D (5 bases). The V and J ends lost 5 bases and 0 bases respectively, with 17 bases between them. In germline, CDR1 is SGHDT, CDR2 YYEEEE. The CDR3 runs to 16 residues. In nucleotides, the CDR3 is TGTGCCAGCAGGTTCGGGTACGGGGTTAACCAAGAGACCCAGTACTTC. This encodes CASRFGYGVNQETQYF.

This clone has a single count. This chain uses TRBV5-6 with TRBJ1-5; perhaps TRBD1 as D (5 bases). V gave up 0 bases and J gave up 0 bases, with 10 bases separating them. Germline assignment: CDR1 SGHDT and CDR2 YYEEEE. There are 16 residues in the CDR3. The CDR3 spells CASSLGAGTSNQPQHF. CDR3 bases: TGTGCCAGCAGCTTGGGTGCCGGGACTAGCAATCAGCCCCAGCATTTT.

The CDR3 DNA is TGTGCCACCAGCACCCCGGGGACTAGCGGGGCAGATACGCAGTATTTT. Protein product: CATSTPGTSGADTQYF. The rearrangement joins TRBV15 to TRBJ2-3; 13 bases are a match to TRBD2. With 4 bases clipped from V and 4 bases from J, the junction kept 5 bases outside the gene matches. Per the germline V gene, CDR1 is LNHNV and CDR2 is YYDKDF (reference sequence). There are 16 residues in the CDR3.

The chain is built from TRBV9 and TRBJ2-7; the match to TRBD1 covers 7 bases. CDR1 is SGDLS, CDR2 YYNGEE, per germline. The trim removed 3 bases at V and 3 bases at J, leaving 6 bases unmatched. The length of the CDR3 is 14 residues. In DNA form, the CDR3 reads TGTGCCAGCAGCGCGAAGACAGGGCACTACGAGCAGTACTTC. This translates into CASSAKTGHYEQYF. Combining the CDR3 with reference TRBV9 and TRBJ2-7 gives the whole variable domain DSGVTQTPKHLITATGQRVTLRCSPRSGDLSVYWYQQSLDQGLQFLIQYYNGEERAKGNILERFSAQQFPDLHSELNLSSLELGDSALYFCASSAKTGHYEQYFGPGTRLTVT.

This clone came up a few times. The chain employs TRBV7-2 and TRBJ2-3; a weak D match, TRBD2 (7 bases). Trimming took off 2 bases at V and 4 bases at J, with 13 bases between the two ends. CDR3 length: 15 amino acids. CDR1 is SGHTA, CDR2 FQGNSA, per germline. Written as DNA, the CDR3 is TGTGCCAGCAGCTTATGGGGCGGGGGCTCAGATACGCAGTATTTT. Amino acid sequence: CASSLWGGGSDTQYF.

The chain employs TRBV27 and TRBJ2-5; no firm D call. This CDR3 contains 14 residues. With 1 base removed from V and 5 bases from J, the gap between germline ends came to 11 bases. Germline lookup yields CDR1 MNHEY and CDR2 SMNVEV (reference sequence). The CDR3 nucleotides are TGTGCCAGCAGTTTATTGTCCCTTCGGGAGACCCAGTACTTC. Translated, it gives CASSLLSLRETQYF.

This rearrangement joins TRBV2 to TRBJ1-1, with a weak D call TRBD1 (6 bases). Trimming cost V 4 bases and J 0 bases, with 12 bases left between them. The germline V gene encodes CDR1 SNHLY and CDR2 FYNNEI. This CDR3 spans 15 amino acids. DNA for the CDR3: TGTGCCAGCAGTGGCGGGGGCCCCATGAACACTGAAGCTTTCTTT. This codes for CASSGGGPMNTEAFF.

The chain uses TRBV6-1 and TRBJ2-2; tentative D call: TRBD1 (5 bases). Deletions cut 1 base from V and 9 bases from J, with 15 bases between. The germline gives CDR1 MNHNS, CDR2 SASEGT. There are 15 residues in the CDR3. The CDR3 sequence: CASSEVSYLGRELFF. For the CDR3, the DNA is TGTGCCAGCAGTGAAGTCAGCTACTTGGGGCGGGAGCTGTTTTTT.

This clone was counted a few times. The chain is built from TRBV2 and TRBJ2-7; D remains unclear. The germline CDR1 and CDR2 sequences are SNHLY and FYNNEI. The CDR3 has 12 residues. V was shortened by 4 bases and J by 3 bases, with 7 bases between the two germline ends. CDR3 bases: TGTGCCAGCAGTGCCGGGTACTACGAGCAGTACTTC. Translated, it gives CASSAGYYEQYF.

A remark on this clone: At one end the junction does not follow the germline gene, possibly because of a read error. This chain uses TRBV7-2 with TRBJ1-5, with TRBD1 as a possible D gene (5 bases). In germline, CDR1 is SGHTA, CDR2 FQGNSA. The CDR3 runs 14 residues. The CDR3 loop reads CASSLDNDGAGTRF. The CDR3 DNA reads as TGTGCCAGCAGCTTAGATAATGATGGGGCGGGGACGCGTTTT.

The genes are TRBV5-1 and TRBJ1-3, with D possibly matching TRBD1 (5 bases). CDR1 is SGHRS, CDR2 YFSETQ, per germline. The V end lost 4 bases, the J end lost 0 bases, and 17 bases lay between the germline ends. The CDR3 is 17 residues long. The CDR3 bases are TGCGCCAGCAGCCCGACAGTGCGAACGAGCTCTGGAAACACCATATATTTT. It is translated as CASSPTVRTSSGNTIYF.

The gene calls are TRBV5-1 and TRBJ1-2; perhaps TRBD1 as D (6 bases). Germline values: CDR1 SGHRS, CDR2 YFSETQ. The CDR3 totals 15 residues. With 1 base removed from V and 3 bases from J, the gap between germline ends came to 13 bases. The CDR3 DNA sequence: TGCGCCAGCAGCTTGCTGCAGGGGATCTACTATGGCTACACCTTC. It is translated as CASSLLQGIYYGYTF.

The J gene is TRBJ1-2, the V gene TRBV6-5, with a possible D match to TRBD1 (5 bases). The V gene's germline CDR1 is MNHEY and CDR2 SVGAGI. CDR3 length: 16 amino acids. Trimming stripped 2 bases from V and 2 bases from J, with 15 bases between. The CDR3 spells CASSYLPGQGNYGYTF. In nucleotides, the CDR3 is TGTGCCAGCAGTTACCTCCCGGGGCAGGGCAACTATGGCTACACCTTC.

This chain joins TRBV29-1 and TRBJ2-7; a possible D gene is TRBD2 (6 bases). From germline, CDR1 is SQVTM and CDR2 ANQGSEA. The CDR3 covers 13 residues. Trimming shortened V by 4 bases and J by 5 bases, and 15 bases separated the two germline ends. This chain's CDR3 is CSVVWDSGDEQYF. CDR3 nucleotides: TGCAGCGTTGTTTGGGACTCGGGGGACGAGCAGTACTTC.

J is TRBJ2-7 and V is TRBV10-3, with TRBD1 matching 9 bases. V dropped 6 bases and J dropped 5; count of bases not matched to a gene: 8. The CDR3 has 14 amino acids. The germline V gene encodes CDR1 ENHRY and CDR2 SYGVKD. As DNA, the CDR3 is TGTGCCATCAGCTCAGGGACAGGGTGGGACGAGCAGTACTTC. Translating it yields CAISSGTGWDEQYF.

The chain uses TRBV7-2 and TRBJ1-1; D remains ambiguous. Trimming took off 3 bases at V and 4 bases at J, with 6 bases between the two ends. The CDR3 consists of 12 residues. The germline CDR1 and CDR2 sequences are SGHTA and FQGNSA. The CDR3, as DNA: TGTGCCAGCAGCTTGGTAGCCACTGAAGCTTTCTTT. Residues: CASSLVATEAFF.

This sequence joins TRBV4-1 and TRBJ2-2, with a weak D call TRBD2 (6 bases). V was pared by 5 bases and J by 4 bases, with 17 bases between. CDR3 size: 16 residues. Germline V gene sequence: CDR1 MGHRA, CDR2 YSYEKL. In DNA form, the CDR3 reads TGCGCCAGCAGCTCCGAACGGGACTTGTCCACCGGGGAGCTGTTTTTT. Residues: CASSSERDLSTGELFF.